The 25 T cell receptor beta chains listed next were all sequenced from one sample in a study of blood T cell repertoires in COVID-19. Data came from immunoSEQ multiplex PCR; TCRdb stores just in-frame clones and leaves some out. There are roughly 70,000 clones in the sample; just under 80% occur only once, and about 6% lies in the top ten. The sample taken for sequencing was peripheral blood. The receptor set was obtained from a woman in her sixties or seventies with acute or convalescent COVID-19.

This clone was found a few times. The rearrangement uses TRBV15 and TRBJ1-2, with 7 bases fitting TRBD1. V trimming: 4 bases; J trimming: 4 bases; junction bases outside the gene matches: 3. The CDR3 contains 13 residues. Looked up from germline, CDR1 is LNHNV and CDR2 is YYDKDF (reference sequence). The CDR3 loop is CATSTSGGYGYTF. The CDR3, as DNA: TGTGCCACCAGCACCTCAGGGGGCTATGGCTACACCTTC.

The chain carries TRBV13 and TRBJ1-4; 8 nucleotides align to TRBD1. Germline CDR1 and CDR2: PRHDT and FYEKMQ (reference sequence). The CDR3 sequence is 13 residues long. V shed 5 bases and J 11 bases; nucleotides not matched to a gene: 7. CDR3 amino acids: CASSATDRAKLFF. CDR3 nucleotides: TGTGCCAGCAGCGCCACGGACAGGGCGAAACTGTTTTTT.

The count of this clone is one. The chain is built from TRBV28 and TRBJ1-2; 7 nucleotides line up with TRBD1. J lost 4 bases, V lost 10 bases, and 18 bases had no gene match. The CDR3 consists of 16 residues. Germline lookup yields CDR1 MDHEN and CDR2 SYDVKM. CDR3: CATKTGSGAFSYGYTF. CDR3 sequence (DNA): TGTGCCACCAAGACAGGGTCAGGAGCTTTTAGCTATGGCTACACCTTC.

The chain recombines TRBV6-5 with TRBJ2-7, with 8 bases that match TRBD1. The CDR3 contains 14 residues. V lost 5 bases to trimming and J lost 1 base; unmatched junction nucleotides: 4. CDR1 MNHEY and CDR2 SVGAGI come from the germline V gene. As DNA, the CDR3 is TGTGCCAGCAGTACGACAGGGGCTTCCTACGAGCAGTACTTC. Translating gives CASSTTGASYEQYF.

This chain uses TRBV6-2 or TRBV6-3 with TRBJ1-5, with TRBD1 matching 9 bases. Germline V gene data show CDR1 as MNHEY and CDR2 as SVGEGT. This CDR3 contains 14 residues. Trimming cost V 6 bases and J 4 bases; bases outside gene matches: 4. DNA of the CDR3: TGTGCCAGCAGCCGGACAGGGGTTAATCAGCCCCAGCATTTT. This translates into CASSRTGVNQPQHF.

The rearrangement uses TRBV6-2 or TRBV6-3 and TRBJ2-3; D ambiguous. Between the trimmed V and J ends, which lost 6 bases and 2 bases, there was a span of 18 bases. The CDR3 covers 16 residues. Germline-derived CDR1 and CDR2 are MNHEY and SVGEGT. CDR3 residues: CASSPLRSRNTDTQYF. The CDR3 nucleotides read TGTGCCAGCAGCCCTTTAAGGTCTAGGAACACAGATACGCAGTATTTT.

The rearrangement links TRBV6-5 to TRBJ1-4; D unclear. Germline V gives CDR1 MNHEY, CDR2 SVGAGI. The CDR3 has 13 amino acids. V was shortened by 7 bases and J by 7 bases, with 13 bases between the two germline ends. In nucleotides, the CDR3 is TGTGCCAGCATTTCTCCAGGAGGTGAAAAACTGTTTTTT. This codes for CASISPGGEKLFF.

The genes are TRBV9 and TRBJ2-7, with 7 bases lining up with TRBD1. This CDR3 is built from 15 residues. Germline loops: CDR1 SGDLS, CDR2 YYNGEE. V was clipped by 5 bases and J by 3 bases; unmatched bases: 11. The CDR3 coding sequence is TGTGCCAGCAGTTACTCCGGGACAGAGGGCTACGAGCAGTACTTC. This translates into CASSYSGTEGYEQYF.

In this sample, this clone turned up a few times. The chain uses TRBV6-6 and TRBJ1-2; D may be TRBD1 (5 bases). V dropped 5 bases and J dropped 7 bases, with 11 bases sitting between them. This CDR3 region has 12 residues. Germline CDR1 MNHNY, CDR2 SVGAGI (reference sequence). The CDR3 nucleotides are TGTGCCAGCAGTGCCCCAGGGTCTGGCTACACCTTC. This codes for CASSAPGSGYTF.

The genes are TRBV5-1 and TRBJ2-1, with TRBD1 matching 9 bases. The CDR3 consists of 16 residues. The J segment lost 7 bases and the V segment lost 4 bases, leaving 12 bases of the junction unmatched. Per the germline V gene, CDR1 is SGHRS and CDR2 is YFSETQ. In DNA, the CDR3 is TGCGCCAGCAGCGTCGGACAGGGGCTCACCGGGAATGAGCAGTTCTTC. Amino acid sequence: CASSVGQGLTGNEQFF.

This rearrangement joins TRBV4-1 to TRBJ2-7; TRBD1 matches 7 bases. Trimming took 4 bases from V and 3 from J; bases not matched to a gene: 6. The CDR3 covers 14 residues. The germline gives CDR1 MGHRA, CDR2 YSYEKL. CDR3 DNA sequence: TGCGCCAGCAGCCGAGGGGACAGCTTCTACGAGCAGTACTTC. Translation gives CASSRGDSFYEQYF.

The chain links TRBV15 to TRBJ2-7; possibly TRBD2 for D (5 bases). Germline-derived CDR1 and CDR2 are LNHNV and YYDKDF (reference sequence). The V end was cut by 5 bases, the J end by 8 bases, with 16 bases between. This CDR3 has 13 amino acids. CDR3 DNA sequence: TGTGCCACCAGCTCAAGAGCGAGGGTTCAGCAGTACTTC. As protein: CATSSRARVQQYF.

The chain links TRBV21-1 to TRBJ2-5; the table's D call TRBD2 went unverified against the DNA. TRBV21-1 represents a pseudogene. The CDR3 has 19 amino acids. The CDR3 here is CASSKKGYPRGGGTKTQYF. Here the CDR3 DNA reads TGTGCCAGCAGCAAAAAAGGGTATCCTAGGGGCGGGGGGACGAAGACCCAGTACTTC.

The V call is TRBV5-1, the J call TRBJ2-7; tentative D call: TRBD1 (6 bases). The CDR3 has 13 amino acids. The germline gives CDR1 SGHRS, CDR2 YFSETQ. V was clipped by 5 bases and J by 6 bases, with 15 bases between them. The DNA of the CDR3 is TGCGCCAGCAGTAAGGACAGCTGGGCCGAGCAGTACTTC. Its translation is CASSKDSWAEQYF.

The chain carries TRBV19 and TRBJ2-5, with 9 bases identical to TRBD1. V trimming: 5 bases; J trimming: 5 bases; junction bases outside the gene matches: 9. From germline, CDR1 is LNHDA and CDR2 SQIVND (reference sequence). The CDR3 totals 15 residues. The CDR3, as DNA: TGTGCCAGTAGTGACGGACAGGGGCCGGGGGAGACCCAGTACTTC. Its translation: CASSDGQGPGETQYF.

This clone came up once. This chain connects TRBV9 to TRBJ2-2, with unresolved D. The CDR3 runs 12 residues. In germline, CDR1 is SGDLS, CDR2 YYNGEE. V lost 1 base and J lost 6, with 4 bases in between. The CDR3: CASSVSAGELFF. The CDR3 coding sequence is TGTGCCAGCAGCGTATCTGCCGGGGAGCTGTTTTTT.

The gene calls are TRBV5-4 and TRBJ2-7; D is possibly TRBD2 (6 bases). The germline V and J ends were trimmed by 2 bases and 0 bases, with 12 bases remaining between them. The CDR3 sequence is 15 residues long. Per the germline V gene, CDR1 is SGHNT and CDR2 is YYREEE (reference sequence). The CDR3 sequence: CASSFNGGFSYEQYF. The CDR3 nucleotides are TGTGCCAGCAGCTTCAATGGGGGGTTCTCCTACGAGCAGTACTTC. The full variable domain, its missing parts supplied by reference TRBV5-4 and TRBJ2-7, is ETGVTQSPTHLIKTRGQQVTLRCSSQSGHNTVSWYQQALGQGPQFIFQYYREEENGRGNFPPRFSGLQFPNYSSELNVNALELDDSALYLCASSFNGGFSYEQYFGPGTRLTVT.

The rearrangement uses TRBV2 and TRBJ2-6; 9 positions match TRBD1. Looked up from germline, CDR1 is SNHLY and CDR2 is FYNNEI. The CDR3 totals 16 residues. J gave up 2 bases and V 7 bases, and 6 bases lay outside the gene matches. This CDR3 is CASTWDRAAGANVLTF. The CDR3 region has the DNA TGTGCCAGCACCTGGGACAGGGCGGCTGGGGCCAACGTCCTGACTTTC.

The genes are TRBV10-3 and TRBJ2-5; D perhaps matches TRBD2 (6 bases). The germline gives CDR1 ENHRY, CDR2 SYGVKD. The CDR3 spans 15 residues. V was cut by 0 bases and J by 1 base, with 9 bases left in between. CDR3 nucleotide sequence: TGTGCCATCAGTGAGTCGGGCGGGACCCAAGAGACCCAGTACTTC. Protein: CAISESGGTQETQYF.

The CDR3 sequence is CASSLGGGLDTQYF. The CDR3 DNA reads as TGTGCCAGCAGTTTAGGAGGGGGCTTAGATACGCAGTATTTT. The V call is TRBV28, the J call TRBJ2-3; tentatively, D is TRBD1 (7 bases). CDR1 is MDHEN and CDR2 is SYDVKM in the germline V gene. The V and J ends lost 2 bases and 5 bases respectively, with 11 bases between them. The CDR3 covers 14 residues.

Only one count was recorded for this clone. The J gene is TRBJ2-1, the V gene TRBV9, with 8 bases that match TRBD2. Per the germline V gene, CDR1 is SGDLS and CDR2 is YYNGEE. V trimming: 4 bases; J trimming: 4 bases; junction bases outside the gene matches: 13. CDR3 length: 17 residues. The CDR3 here is CASSITPGTRSYNEQFF. In nucleotides, the CDR3 is TGTGCCAGCAGCATCACCCCAGGGACTAGAAGTTACAATGAGCAGTTCTTC.

This clone was seen only a few times. J is TRBJ1-5 and V is TRBV5-6; tentative D call: TRBD1 (5 bases). The V gene lost 0 bases and the J gene lost 3 bases, with 16 bases spanning the gap. CDR3 size: 17 residues. Germline V gene lookup returns CDR1 SGHDT and CDR2 YYEEEE. This CDR3 reads CASSLVAGRGDNQPQHF. Written as DNA, the CDR3 is TGTGCCAGCAGCTTGGTCGCAGGGCGGGGTGACAATCAGCCCCAGCATTTT.

The chain uses TRBV12-3 or TRBV12-4 and TRBJ1-1, with D perhaps TRBD1 (6 bases). V shed 6 bases and J shed 3 bases, with 11 bases lying between them. The CDR3 has 13 residues. CDR3 coding DNA: TGTGCCAGCAGGAAGGGGGTGGACACTGAAGCTTTCTTT. Its translation is CASRKGVDTEAFF.

The chain has TRBV7-9 and TRBJ1-5; 7 nucleotides line up with TRBD1. With 4 bases clipped from V and 7 bases from J, the junction kept 13 bases outside the gene matches. CDR1 and CDR2 (germline): SEHNR, FQNEAQ (reference sequence). CDR3 length: 16 residues. In nucleotides, the CDR3 is TGTGCCAGCAGCTCGAACAGGGGACCGGGGTGGCAGCCCCAGCATTTT. The encoded protein is CASSSNRGPGWQPQHF.

This clone was counted a single time. This sequence joins TRBV7-9 and TRBJ2-3; 7 bases are a match to TRBD1. Germline trimming cut 5 bases from V and 2 bases from J; bases unmatched to any gene: 7. Per the germline V gene, CDR1 is SEHNR and CDR2 is FQNEAQ (reference sequence). CDR3 length: 15 amino acids. CDR3 sequence reads: CASSPRGRITDTQYF. In nucleotides, the CDR3 is TGTGCCAGCAGCCCTAGGGGGCGGATCACAGATACGCAGTATTTT.